This TCR beta chain originates from a study of breast tumors, draining lymph nodes, adjacent tissues. Findings and caveats of the study: That most tumor T cells come from lymph nodes remained unproven. Findings are consistent with lymph node origin and intratumoral expansion of most tumor T cells. Luminal-like breast cancer showed significantly higher tumor–nontumor repertoire similarity than basal-like. Tumor TCR diversity was below lymph nodes but above nontumor tissue.

TCRdb reprocessed the multiplex PCR reads with MiXCR, giving one entry per CDR3 protein. The repertoire has 150,000 to 200,000 distinct CDR3 sequences, approximately 30% of them found once; the top ten carry roughly 4.3%. Breast cancer patients provided tissue from their axillary draining lymph nodes. This clonotype was seen ten or more times. Its antigen remains unidentified. Sequenced sample: axillary lymph node tissue. The sequence came from a female donor with breast cancer. Some clones in this sample may be carry-over from other donors' samples.

CDR3 in DNA: TGTGCCAGTACCCGGCTAGCGGGAGGGGACTACAATGAGCAGTTCTTC. This gives the protein CASTRLAGGDYNEQFF. V gene TRBV19 combines with J gene TRBJ2-1; 12 nucleotides agree with TRBD2. V shed 7 bases, J shed 3 bases, and the junction held 7 bases outside the gene matches. CDR1 and CDR2 (germline): LNHDA, SQIVND (reference sequence). This CDR3 is built from 16 residues.